The entry below describes one TCR beta chain. The sample belongs to a study of T cells in narcolepsy. Germline CDR1 reads MNHNS; CDR2 reads SASEGT. This CDR3 region has 15 residues. V was clipped by 4 bases and J by 4 bases, with 16 bases between them. Sequencing was performed with immunoSEQ multiplex PCR; in TCRdb, only in-frame clones are kept and a portion is missing. The table records tens of thousands of clones, approximately 78% of them present only once. The TCR sequence derives from a human donor with narcolepsy. This chain connects TRBV6-1 to TRBJ2-5; D is possibly TRBD2 (5 bases). Sequenced: CD45RA- memory CD4+ T cells from PBMCs. CDR3 sequence reads: CASSGSALMGETQYF. In DNA, the CDR3 is TGTGCCAGCAGTGGTAGCGCCCTAATGGGAGAGACCCAGTACTTC.